This T cell receptor (beta chain) originates from a study of Ad26.COV2.S vaccination and SARS-CoV-2 variants. Treatment meaning: 19 received Ad26.COV2.S at low or high dose, single or two shots; 5 received placebo; per-sample allocation not given. Following the first vaccine or placebo injection, samples were taken on day 63. Assay used: immunoSEQ multiplex PCR; TCRdb lists only in-frame clones, some missing. This sample has over 450,000 clones, with approximately 90% found just once. The sequence came from a person aged 18-65 years who received the Ad26.COV2.S COVID-19 vaccine or a placebo. Sequencing was performed on peripheral blood, taken in a trial of Ad26.COV2.S vaccine versus placebo.

Here the CDR3 reads CATTEHSLRGYTF. The CDR3 nucleotides read TGTGCCACTACCGAGCACAGTCTCCGTGGCTACACCTTC. V gene TRBV19 combines with J gene TRBJ1-2; no reliable D call. The CDR3 has 13 amino acids. V dropped 10 bases and J dropped 7 bases, with 19 bases sitting between them. The germline V gene encodes CDR1 LNHDA and CDR2 SQIVND (reference sequence).